These 22 T cell receptor beta chains share one sample of origin, sequenced in a study of blood T cell repertoires in COVID-19. Data came from immunoSEQ multiplex PCR; TCRdb stores just in-frame clones and leaves some out. The sample has under 130,000 clones; approximately 87% are singletons. Sequencing was carried out using peripheral blood. Receptor source: a human donor in a cohort sampled during active or convalescent COVID-19.

There are a few counts of this clone. The chain is built from TRBV21-1 and TRBJ2-1; the D call of TRBD1 is as the table states it, not checked on the DNA. TRBV21-1 is a recognized pseudogene. This CDR3 region has 13 residues. This CDR3 is CASKDRPYNEQFF. CDR3 bases: TGTGCCAGCAAGGACAGGCCATACAATGAGCAGTTCTTC.

V usage is TRBV7-3 and J usage is TRBJ2-7, with TRBD2 matching over 8 bases. Germline V gene data show CDR1 as SGHTA and CDR2 as FQGTGA. Trimming took 5 bases from V and 7 from J; bases not matched to a gene: 4. The length of the CDR3 is 12 residues. The CDR3 DNA sequence: TGTGCCAGCAGCCAACGGGAGGGGGAGCAGTACTTC. Its translation: CASSQREGEQYF.

This chain connects TRBV27 to TRBJ2-7; tentatively, D is TRBD2 (6 bases). Germline lookup yields CDR1 MNHEY and CDR2 SMNVEV (reference sequence). Trimming pared 1 base from V and 7 bases from J, leaving 11 bases between. This CDR3 comprises 13 residues. The CDR3 coding sequence is TGTGCCAGCAGTTTATGGGGAGGTAGGGAGCAGTACTTC. Protein sequence: CASSLWGGREQYF.

The chain uses TRBV6-5 and TRBJ1-3, with no clear D. This CDR3 region has 13 residues. V lost 8 bases, J lost 0 bases, and 8 bases lay in between. Germline values: CDR1 MNHEY, CDR2 SVGAGI. Here the CDR3 reads CASAINSGNTIYF. In nucleotides, the CDR3 is TGTGCCAGCGCTATTAACTCTGGAAACACCATATATTTT.

The rearrangement joins TRBV5-4 to TRBJ2-6; D is unclear. With 5 bases removed from V and 0 bases from J, the gap between germline ends came to 9 bases. Germline V gene sequence: CDR1 SGHNT, CDR2 YYREEE (reference sequence). This CDR3 spans 15 amino acids. The chain's CDR3 is CASSMRSSGANVLTF. The CDR3 region has the DNA TGTGCCAGCAGTATGCGTAGCTCTGGGGCCAACGTCCTGACTTTC.

V usage is TRBV21-1 and J usage is TRBJ1-1. TRBV21-1 represents a pseudogene. This CDR3 is built from 11 residues. The CDR3 nucleotides are TGTGCCGGGGGGGAGAGGACTGAAGCTTTCTTT. Amino acid sequence: CAGGERTEAFF.

The J gene is TRBJ1-1, the V gene TRBV18; D perhaps matches TRBD1 (6 bases). Between the trimmed V and J ends, which lost 0 bases and 4 bases, there was a span of 15 bases. Looked up from germline, CDR1 is KGHSH and CDR2 is LQKENI. The CDR3 has 16 residues. The CDR3 sequence: CASSPPRQGMFTEAFF. The DNA of the CDR3 is TGTGCCAGCTCACCACCGAGGCAGGGGATGTTCACTGAAGCTTTCTTT.

The sample holds one count of this clone. CDR3 loop: CASSDVTRPGTEAFF. The CDR3 region has the DNA TGTGCCAGCAGTGACGTGACGAGGCCTGGGACTGAAGCTTTCTTT. The chain employs TRBV6-4 and TRBJ1-1; D gene ambiguous. The CDR3 length is 15 residues. Germline loops: CDR1 MRHNA, CDR2 SNTAGT. V dropped 2 bases and J dropped 5 bases, with 15 bases sitting between them.

The chain joins TRBV5-4 to TRBJ2-1; the match to TRBD2 covers 9 bases. The length of the CDR3 is 16 residues. Losses at the gene ends were 1 base for V and 7 bases for J; bases not matched to a gene: 9. Germline assignment: CDR1 SGHNT and CDR2 YYREEE (reference sequence). Here the CDR3 reads CASSLMGAGGPNEQFF. Here the CDR3 DNA reads TGTGCCAGCAGCTTGATGGGGGCGGGGGGGCCGAATGAGCAGTTCTTC.

This clone came up once. V gene TRBV5-1 combines with J gene TRBJ1-1; D is undetermined. Trimming removed 1 base from V and 0 bases from J, with 7 bases in between. The germline CDR1 and CDR2 sequences are SGHRS and YFSETQ. The CDR3 length is 14 residues. The CDR3 nucleotides read TGCGCCAGCAGCTTGAGCGGGGTGAACACTGAAGCTTTCTTT. Its protein product is CASSLSGVNTEAFF. Supplemented by reference TRBV5-1 and TRBJ1-1, the full variable domain reads KAGVTQTPRYLIKTRGQQVTLSCSPISGHRSVSWYQQTPGQGLQFLFEYFSETQRNKGNFPGRFSGRQFSNSRSEMNVSTLELGDSALYLCASSLSGVNTEAFFGQGTRLTVV.

The CDR3 coding sequence is TGTGCCACCAGTGATTGGGGGACTAGATCCTACAATGAGCAGTTCTTC. This sequence encodes CATSDWGTRSYNEQFF. This chain joins TRBV24-1 and TRBJ2-1; 8 nucleotides align to TRBD2. V trimming: 2 bases; J trimming: 1 base; junction bases outside the gene matches: 3. The germline V gene has CDR1 KGHDR and CDR2 SFDVKD. This CDR3 contains 16 residues.

This chain joins TRBV5-5 and TRBJ1-2; D gene uncertain. This CDR3 comprises 13 residues. Between the trimmed V and J ends, which lost 1 base and 3 bases, there was a span of 7 bases. CDR1 SGHKS and CDR2 YYEKEE come from the germline V gene (reference sequence). The CDR3 nucleotides are TGTGCCAGCAGCTTGTCCACACACTATGGCTACACCTTC. Translating gives CASSLSTHYGYTF.

The chain employs TRBV11-3 and TRBJ1-4; possibly TRBD1 for D (5 bases). The germline V and J ends were trimmed by 3 bases and 8 bases, with 7 bases remaining between them. Germline assignment: CDR1 SGHNT and CDR2 YENEEA. The CDR3 sequence is 12 residues long. The CDR3: CASSFRAEKLFF. The CDR3 DNA follows: TGTGCCAGCAGCTTCAGGGCAGAAAAACTGTTTTTT.

CDR3 amino acids: CSASPGTGVNEQYF. The CDR3 DNA reads TGCAGTGCTAGTCCCGGGACAGGGGTGAACGAGCAGTACTTC. This sequence joins TRBV20-1 and TRBJ2-7; TRBD1 matches 10 bases. The CDR3 extends over 14 amino acids. Germline CDR1 is DFQATT and CDR2 is SNEGSKA (reference sequence). Unmatched junction bases numbered 7, after V lost 3 bases and J lost 5 bases.

The V call is TRBV4-3, the J call TRBJ2-7; 10 bases align to TRBD1. Germline CDR1 and CDR2: LGHNA and YSLEER. CDR3 length: 15 amino acids. After removal of 3 bases from V and 6 bases from J, the junction contained 8 bases not matched to a gene. CDR3 bases: TGCGCCAGCAGCCAGATGACAGGGGGCAGCGCCGAGCAGTACTTC. Protein sequence: CASSQMTGGSAEQYF.

V gene TRBV4-2 combines with J gene TRBJ2-7, with a possible D match to TRBD2 (6 bases). The V gene's germline CDR1 is LGHNA and CDR2 YNFKEQ. Trimming cost V 4 bases and J 3 bases, with 10 bases left between them. There are 13 residues in the CDR3. The CDR3 DNA follows: TGTGCCAGCAGCCGGGGGAGGATCTACGAGCAGTACTTC. Protein: CASSRGRIYEQYF.

The chain joins TRBV7-9 to TRBJ1-1; D unresolved. Germline CDR1 is SEHNR and CDR2 is FQNEAQ (reference sequence). The CDR3 sequence is 13 residues long. Trimming removed 5 bases at V and 3 bases at J, with 10 bases between. The CDR3 DNA reads as TGTGCCAGCAGCCAGTACGGGGACACTGAAGCTTTCTTT. Protein sequence: CASSQYGDTEAFF.

This chain joins TRBV15 and TRBJ1-4, with no clear D. V lost 6 bases and J 2 bases, leaving 19 bases between the germline ends. From germline, CDR1 is LNHNV and CDR2 YYDKDF (reference sequence). CDR3 length equals 17 residues. The chain's CDR3 is CATRISRGAATNEKLFF. The CDR3 DNA sequence: TGTGCCACCAGGATCTCCAGAGGAGCGGCGACTAATGAAAAACTGTTTTTT.

The gene calls are TRBV15 and TRBJ2-7; 7 bases line up with TRBD1. The CDR3 consists of 15 residues. The J segment lost 2 bases and the V segment lost 6 bases, leaving 10 bases of the junction unmatched. From germline, CDR1 is LNHNV and CDR2 YYDKDF (reference sequence). CDR3 in DNA: TGTGCCACCAGAAAAGACAGGGCGCCCGCCTACGAGCAGTACTTC. Its protein product is CATRKDRAPAYEQYF.

The chain employs TRBV2 and TRBJ2-3, with TRBD2 matching over 13 bases. Trimming took 5 bases from V and 2 from J; bases not matched to a gene: 7. The CDR3 is 17 residues long. Germline V CDR1 and CDR2: SNHLY, FYNNEI. DNA for the CDR3: TGTGCCAGCAGTCCACAAACTAGCGGGGGGGCCACAGATACGCAGTATTTT. Translated, it gives CASSPQTSGGATDTQYF.

V and J are TRBV5-1 and TRBJ2-7, with a possible D match to TRBD2 (6 bases). The germline V gene has CDR1 SGHRS and CDR2 YFSETQ. Trimming cost V 0 bases and J 4 bases, with 11 bases left between them. This CDR3 spans 14 amino acids. In DNA form, the CDR3 reads TGCGCCAGCAGCTTGGGAGGTGGAGGGTACGAGCAGTACTTC. It codes for CASSLGGGGYEQYF. Based on the CDR3 plus reference TRBV5-1 and TRBJ2-7, the full variable domain is KAGVTQTPRYLIKTRGQQVTLSCSPISGHRSVSWYQQTPGQGLQFLFEYFSETQRNKGNFPGRFSGRQFSNSRSEMNVSTLELGDSALYLCASSLGGGGYEQYFGPGTRLTVT.

This clone was observed a single time. CDR3 sequence: CASSQPRTGSPLHF. The CDR3 DNA follows: TGCGCCAGCAGCCAACCACGGACAGGTTCACCCCTCCACTTT. This chain uses TRBV4-3 with TRBJ1-6; 7 bases match TRBD1. The CDR3 has 14 residues. With 2 bases clipped from V and 9 bases from J, the junction kept 4 bases outside the gene matches. Looked up from germline, CDR1 is LGHNA and CDR2 is YSLEER.